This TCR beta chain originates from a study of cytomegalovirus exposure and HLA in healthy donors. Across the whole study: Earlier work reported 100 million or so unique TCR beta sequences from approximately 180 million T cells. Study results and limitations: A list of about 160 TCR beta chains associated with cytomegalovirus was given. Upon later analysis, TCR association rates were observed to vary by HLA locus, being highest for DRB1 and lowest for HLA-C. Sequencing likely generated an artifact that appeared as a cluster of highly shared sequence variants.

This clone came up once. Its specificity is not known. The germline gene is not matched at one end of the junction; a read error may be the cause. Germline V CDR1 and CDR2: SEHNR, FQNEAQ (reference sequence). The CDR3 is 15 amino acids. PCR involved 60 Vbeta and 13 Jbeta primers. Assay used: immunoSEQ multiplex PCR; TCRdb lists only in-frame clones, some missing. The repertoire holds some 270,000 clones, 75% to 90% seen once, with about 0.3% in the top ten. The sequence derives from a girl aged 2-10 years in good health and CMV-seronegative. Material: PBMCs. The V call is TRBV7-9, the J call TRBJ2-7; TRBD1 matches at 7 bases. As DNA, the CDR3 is TGTTCCAGCAGCTTAGCTGGAGTAAGGGGGCGAGAGCAGTACTTC. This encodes CSSSLAGVRGREQYF. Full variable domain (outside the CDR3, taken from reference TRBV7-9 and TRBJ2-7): DTGVSQNPRHKITKRGQNVTFRCDPISEHNRLYWYRQTLGQGPEFLTYFQNEAQLEKSRLLSDRFSAERPKGSFSTLEIQRTEQGDSAMYLCSSSLAGVRGREQYFGPGTRLTVT.